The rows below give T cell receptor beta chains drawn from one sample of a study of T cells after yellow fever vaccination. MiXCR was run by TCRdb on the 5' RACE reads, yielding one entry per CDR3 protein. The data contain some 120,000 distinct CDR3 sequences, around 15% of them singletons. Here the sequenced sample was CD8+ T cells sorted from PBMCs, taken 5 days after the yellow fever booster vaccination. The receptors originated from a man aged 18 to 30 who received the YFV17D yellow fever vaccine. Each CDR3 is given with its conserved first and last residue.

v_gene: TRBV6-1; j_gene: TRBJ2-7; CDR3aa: CASRTPGLNVLEQYF
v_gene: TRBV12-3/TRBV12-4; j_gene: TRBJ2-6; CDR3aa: CASSLVGANVLTF
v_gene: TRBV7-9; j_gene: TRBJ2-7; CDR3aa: CASSLAETGSSYEQYF
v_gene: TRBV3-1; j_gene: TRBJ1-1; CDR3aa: CASSQNRGPEAFF
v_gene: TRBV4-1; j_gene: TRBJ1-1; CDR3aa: CASSYKPTQGAVAFF
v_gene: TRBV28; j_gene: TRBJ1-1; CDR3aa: CASSSRELYTEAFF
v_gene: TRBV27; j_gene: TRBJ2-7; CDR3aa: CASSPGQGEQYF
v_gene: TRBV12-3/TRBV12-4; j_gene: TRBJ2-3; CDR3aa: CASSLPQRGGTDTQYF
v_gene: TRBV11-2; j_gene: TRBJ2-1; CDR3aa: CASSHPGQGNEQFF
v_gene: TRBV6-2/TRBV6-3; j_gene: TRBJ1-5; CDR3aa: CASSYDLTGLGNQPQHF
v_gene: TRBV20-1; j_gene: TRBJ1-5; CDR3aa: CSARDREGLEPQHF
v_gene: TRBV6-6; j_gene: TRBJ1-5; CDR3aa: CASRGTASNQPQHF
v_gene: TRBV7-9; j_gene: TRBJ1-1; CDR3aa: CASSPPGQLYTEAFF
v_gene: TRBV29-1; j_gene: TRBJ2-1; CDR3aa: CSSWTSNEQFF
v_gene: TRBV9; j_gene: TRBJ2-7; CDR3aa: CASSVSPKGLYEQYF
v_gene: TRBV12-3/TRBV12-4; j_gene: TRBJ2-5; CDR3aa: CASSLSLETQYF
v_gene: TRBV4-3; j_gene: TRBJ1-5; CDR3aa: CASSQEGWAGTNQPQHF
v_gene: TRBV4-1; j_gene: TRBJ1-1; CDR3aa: CASSQPPGGTEAFF
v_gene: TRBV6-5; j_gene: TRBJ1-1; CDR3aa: CASSLGQGARTEAFF
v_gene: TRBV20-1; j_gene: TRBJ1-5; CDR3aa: CSAEGDSNQPQHF
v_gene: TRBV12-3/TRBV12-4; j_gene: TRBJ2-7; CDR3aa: CASSRGGEQYF
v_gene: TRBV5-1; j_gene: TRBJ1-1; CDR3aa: CASSPPGRTEAFF
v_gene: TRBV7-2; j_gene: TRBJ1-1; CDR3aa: CASSLGYGGGRRTEAFF
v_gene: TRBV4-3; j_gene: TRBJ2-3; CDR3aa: CASSQGLISTDTQYF
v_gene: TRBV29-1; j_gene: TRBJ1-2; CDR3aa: CSVWATPVYGYTF
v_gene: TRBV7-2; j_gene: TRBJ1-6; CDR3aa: CASSLGFQDLHF
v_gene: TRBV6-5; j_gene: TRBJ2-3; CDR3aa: CASSYISGGADTQYF
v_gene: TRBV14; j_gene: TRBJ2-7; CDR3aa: CASSTRPGTSGGSAYEQYF
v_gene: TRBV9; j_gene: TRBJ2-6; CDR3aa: CASSVASGGSGANVLTF
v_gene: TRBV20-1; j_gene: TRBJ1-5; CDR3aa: CSARVDRGRRQPQHF
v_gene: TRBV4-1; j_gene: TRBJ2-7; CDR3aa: CASSQLEGHRSYEQYF
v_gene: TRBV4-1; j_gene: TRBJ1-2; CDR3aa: CASSQDRDLYGYTF
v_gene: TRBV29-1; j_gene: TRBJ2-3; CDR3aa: CSVEEENTDTQYF
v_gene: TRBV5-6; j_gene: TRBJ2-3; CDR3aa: CASSTGQVRSTDTQYF
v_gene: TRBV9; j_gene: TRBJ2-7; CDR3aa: CASSASSGGAQQYF
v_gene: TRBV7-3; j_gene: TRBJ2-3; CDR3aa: CASSFVAGSDTQYF
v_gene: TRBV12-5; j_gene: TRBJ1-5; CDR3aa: CASGLVLGQPQHF
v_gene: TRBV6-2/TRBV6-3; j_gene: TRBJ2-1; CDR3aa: CASSRSGGAGNEQFF
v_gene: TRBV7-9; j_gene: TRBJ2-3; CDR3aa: CASSPSLAGDGITDTQYF
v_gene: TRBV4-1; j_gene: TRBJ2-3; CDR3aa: CASSHPGGGTDTQYF
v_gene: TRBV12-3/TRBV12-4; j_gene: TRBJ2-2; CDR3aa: CASTLGGGTGELFF
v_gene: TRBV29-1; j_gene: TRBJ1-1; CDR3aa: CSVPGWSAGLRAFF
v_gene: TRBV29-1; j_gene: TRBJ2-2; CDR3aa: CSVGGDHTGELFF
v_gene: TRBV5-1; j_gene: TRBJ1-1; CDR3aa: CASSFPQRGVNTEAFF